Listed below are T cell receptor beta chains from one sample, sequenced in a study of beta chain features in type 1 diabetes. The assay was immunoSEQ multiplex PCR, and TCRdb's table has in-frame clones only and misses some. This table holds some 270,000 clones, roughly an eighth found once. Sample: naive CD4+ T cells from blood. The receptors stem from a woman between 40 and 55 years old in good health. Each CDR3 is given with its conserved first and last residue. A D gene is named only where the DNA matches it firmly. Clone size, where shown, is once, few, many, or a class for clones that have expanded.

>TRBJ1-2|.|TRBV9|TRBD1
TGTGCCAGCAGCGTAGTGACCGGGACAGGGATCGATGGCTACACCTTC
CASSVVTGTGIDGYTF
>TRBJ2-1|.|TRBV2|TRBD1
TGTGCCAGCAGGGGGGACAGGTACAATGAGCAGTTCTTC
CASRGDRYNEQFF
>TRBJ2-5|.|TRBV2|TRBD2
TGTGCCAGCACCACCCGGGTACTAGCGGGGGTTCAAGAGACCCAGTACTTC
CASTTRVLAGVQETQYF
>TRBJ1-1|.|TRBV19|.
TGTGCCAGTACAGAAACGAGGACAGCCGAGGGAGACACTGAAGCTTTCTTT
CASTETRTAEGDTEAFF
>TRBJ2-2|few|TRBV9|.
TGTGCCAGTATGCGGCAAAACACCGGGGAGCTGTTTTTT
CASMRQNTGELFF
>TRBJ2-4|.|TRBV5-4|.
TGTGCCAGCAGCTTGTGGGCAAACAGGGGCCTTACTAGCCTTCAGTACTTC
CASSLWANRGLTSLQYF
>TRBJ1-2|.|TRBV19|TRBD1
TGTGCCAGTAGTAGGGTGGACAGGGCCCCCTATGGCTACACCTTC
CASSRVDRAPYGYTF
>TRBJ2-5|few|TRBV7-2|.
TGTGCCAGCAGCCGGACTATCCAAGAGACCCAGTACTTC
CASSRTIQETQYF
>TRBJ2-1|few|TRBV5-1|TRBD2
TGCGCCAGCAGCTTGGCCAGGCGGGGGGCCTACAATGAGCAGTTCTTC
CASSLARRGAYNEQFF
>TRBJ2-6|few|TRBV5-1|.
TGCGCCAGCAGCTTGGAGGGGGCTGGGGCCAACGTCCTGACTTTC
CASSLEGAGANVLTF
>TRBJ2-7|.|TRBV18|.
TGTGCCAGCGCCCTTACGGGGGAGTCCTACGAGCAGTACTTC
CASALTGESYEQYF
>TRBJ2-1|few|TRBV6-1|TRBD1
TGTGCCAGCATTCGTACAGGGGGGTCCTACAATGAGCAGTTCTTC
CASIRTGGSYNEQFF
>TRBJ2-2|few|TRBV4-1|.
TGCGCCAGCCTGGGCTTGAACACCGGGGAGCTGTTTTTT
CASLGLNTGELFF
>TRBJ1-5|.|TRBV6-5|.
TGTGCCAGCAGTTACCCAGGGTATGGCAATCAGCCCCAGCATTTT
CASSYPGYGNQPQHF
>TRBJ2-7|.|TRBV7-2|TRBD2
TGTGCCAGCAGCGGGACTAGCTCCTACGAGCAGTACTTC
CASSGTSSYEQYF
>TRBJ1-4|few|TRBV16|.
TGTGCCAGCAGCGCAGTCTTTCAGCGGTTGGATGAAAAACTGTTTTTT
CASSAVFQRLDEKLFF
>TRBJ1-5|few|TRBV9|TRBD1
TGTGCCAGCAGCGTGGGACAGCTTAGCAATCAGCCCCAGCATTTT
CASSVGQLSNQPQHF
>TRBJ2-1|.|TRBV9|TRBD2
TGTGCCAGCAGCGTAGGGGCGGGGGGGCGTAAGTACAATGAGCAGTTCTTC
CASSVGAGGRKYNEQFF
>TRBJ1-6|.|TRBV25-1|TRBD1
TGTGCCAGCAGGGGGGTTGGACAGGCGAGTTCACCCCTCCACTTT
CASRGVGQASSPLHF
>TRBJ2-7|.|TRBV5-1|.
TGCGCCAGCAGCTTGGTAGCGCAAAGCTCCTACGAGCAGTACTTC
CASSLVAQSSYEQYF
>TRBJ2-7|.|TRBV5-1|.
TGCGCCAGCAGCTCCGGGGGGCCCTACGAGCAGTACTTC
CASSSGGPYEQYF
>TRBJ2-1|few|TRBV7-4|.
TGTGCCAGCAGTTACAGGGTTTACAATGAGCAGTTCTTC
CASSYRVYNEQFF
>TRBJ2-7|.|TRBV29-1|.
TGCAGCGCCGAAAACAGATTCGGTGGAGGCTACGAGCAGTACTTC
CSAENRFGGGYEQYF
>TRBJ2-3|.|TRBV7-9|TRBD2
TGTGCCAGCAGTGATAGCGGGGGGGCTTTCACAGATACGCAGTATTTT
CASSDSGGAFTDTQYF
>TRBJ2-5|few|TRBV5-1|.
TGCGCCAGCAGCCAATTGTCGGGAGTCGGGGAGACCCAGTACTTC
CASSQLSGVGETQYF
>TRBJ2-5|many|TRBV13|.
TGTGCCAGCAGCCAGACAGGGAGGGAGACCCAGTACTTC
CASSQTGRETQYF
>TRBJ1-1|.|TRBV18|.
TGTGCCAGCTCACCGGTGTCGGGGGGGGACACTGAAGCTTTCTTT
CASSPVSGGDTEAFF
>TRBJ1-5|few|TRBV19|TRBD1
TGTGCCAGTAGACCGTCAGGGGGAAATCAGCCCCAGCATTTT
CASRPSGGNQPQHF
>TRBJ2-7|.|TRBV2|.
TGTGCCAGCAGTGAAGAGGCGGTTGGTAGGCAGTACTTC
CASSEEAVGRQYF
>TRBJ2-7|few|TRBV25-1|.
TGTGCCAGCAGTGATACGACTTCCTACGAGCAGTACTTC
CASSDTTSYEQYF
>TRBJ2-2|.|TRBV14|.
TGTGCCAGCAGCCCAGTAAGGGGTCAGAACACCGGGGAGCTGTTTTTT
CASSPVRGQNTGELFF
>TRBJ1-5|.|TRBV6-1|.
TGTGCCAGCACCCCCGAGCGGAGCAATCAGCCCCAGCATTTT
CASTPERSNQPQHF
>TRBJ1-1|few|TRBV5-4|.
TGTGCCAGCAGCTCCCTCGGAGCCGGGGACACTGAAGCTTTCTTT
CASSSLGAGDTEAFF
>TRBJ2-3|few|TRBV10-3|.
TGTGCCAGCAGTTCCCTTGGCGATACGCAGTATTTT
CASSSLGDTQYF
>TRBJ1-1|few|TRBV6-6|.
TGTGCCAGCAGTCCAGGGTTCGGTACTGAAGCTTTCTTT
CASSPGFGTEAFF
>TRBJ1-2|.|TRBV6-5|TRBD1
TGTGCCAGCAGTTACTCGCAGGGGGTTCCCTATGGCTACACCTTC
CASSYSQGVPYGYTF
>TRBJ1-2|few|TRBV6-5|.
TGTGCCAGCAGCAACGCGAAAGGCTACACCTTC
CASSNAKGYTF
>TRBJ1-2|.|TRBV7-2|.
TGTGCCAGCAGCTTTGCTTGGGGGAGGGGTTATGGCTACACCTTC
CASSFAWGRGYGYTF
>TRBJ2-3|.|TRBV5-1|.
TGCGCCAGCAGCTTACCCTTACAGGGTGGCAACACAGATACGCAGTATTTT
CASSLPLQGGNTDTQYF
>TRBJ1-2|.|TRBV7-9|.
TGTGCCAGCAGCTTGCGGGAGGAACTTTATGGCTACACCTTC
CASSLREELYGYTF
>TRBJ2-7|few|TRBV7-9|.
TGTGCCAGCAGCTTAATTGCAGAGATGTTCAGGTCGAGCTCCTACGAGCAGTACTTC
CASSLIAEMFRSSSYEQYF
>TRBJ2-5|.|TRBV29-1|TRBD2
TGCAGCGTAAACCTAGCGGGGATGTTGGGCCAAGAGACCCAGTACTTC
CSVNLAGMLGQETQYF
>TRBJ1-1|few|TRBV9|.
TGTGCCAGCAGCATTTCCGGGACACCGAACACTGAAGCTTTCTTT
CASSISGTPNTEAFF
>TRBJ1-5|.|TRBV5-1|.
TGCGCCAGCAGCTTGGCAGGGTTTAATCAGCCCCAGCATTTT
CASSLAGFNQPQHF
>TRBJ2-5|.|TRBV7-7|TRBD1
TGTGCCAGCAGCTTAGGGGGGACAGACCAAGAGACCCAGTACTTC
CASSLGGTDQETQYF
>TRBJ2-3|.|TRBV9|TRBD2
TGTGCCAGCAGCCGTAGACTAGCGGGGGGGCCCGGAGATACGCAGTATTTT
CASSRRLAGGPGDTQYF
>TRBJ2-7|.|TRBV19|.
TGTGCCAGTAAAAACGACAGGTCCTACGAGCAGTACTTC
CASKNDRSYEQYF
>TRBJ2-3|.|TRBV6-5|TRBD1
TGTGCCAGCAGTTACTCTTCGGGGACAGGGGCAGATACGCAGTATTTT
CASSYSSGTGADTQYF
>TRBJ2-3|.|TRBV12-2|.
TGTGCAAGTCGCTCGGTAGTGGGGGCGCCGAGCGGGGGGGCCACAGATACGCAGTATTTT
CASRSVVGAPSGGATDTQYF
>TRBJ1-6|.|TRBV5-1|.
TGCGCCAGCAGCGGGGGCTCGGATAATTCACCCCTCCACTTT
CASSGGSDNSPLHF
>TRBJ2-1|.|TRBV9|.
TGTGCCAGCAGCGTAGATAGCTACAATGAGCAGTTCTTC
CASSVDSYNEQFF
>TRBJ2-3|few|TRBV7-9|.
TGTGCCAGCAGCCGACAGGCTTCTAGCACAGATACGCAGTATTTT
CASSRQASSTDTQYF
>TRBJ2-6|.|TRBV5-1|.
TGCGCCAGCAGTCCAAAGAGCTCTGGGGCCAACGTCCTGACTTTC
CASSPKSSGANVLTF
>TRBJ1-6|.|TRBV9|.
TGTGCCAGCAGCCCACACAGGGTCTCACCCCTCCACTTT
CASSPHRVSPLHF
>TRBJ1-2|few|TRBV10-1|.
TGCGCCAGCAGTGAGACCTCCGGGTATGGCTACACCTTC
CASSETSGYGYTF